This T cell receptor (beta chain) comes out of a study of T cells in Graves' hyperthyroidism and ophthalmopathy. Germline-derived CDR1 and CDR2 are SNHLY and FYNNEI. V lost 8 bases and J lost 5; bases outside the gene matches: 9. There are 14 residues in the CDR3. It was RNA transcripts that yielded the amplified TCR beta CDR3 regions. TCR CDR3 underwent first-round RT-PCR with the HTBI primer set. TCRdb itself ran the multiplex PCR reads through MiXCR, one entry per CDR3 protein. The data show around 300,000 distinct CDR3 sequences, about 13% seen once. Graves' hyperthyroidism was deemed stable given no ophthalmopathy progression within 18 months.

The source material was blood. The TCR comes from a woman aged 40 to 50 with Graves' hyperthyroidism. The chain links TRBV2 to TRBJ1-1; 9 nucleotides align to TRBD1. The CDR3 bases are TGTGCCAGCCAGGCACAGGGGGCTTGGACTGAAGCTTTCTTT. The encoded protein is CASQAQGAWTEAFF.